The 5 T cell receptor beta chains listed next were all sequenced from one sample in a study of CD8 T cells in ankylosing spondylitis. A single record per CDR3 protein comes from TCRdb applying MiXCR to the 5' RACE reads. The table includes some 140,000 distinct CDR3 sequences, roughly 8.4% detected once. Sequenced input: synovial fluid, either unsorted or a sorted T cell fraction (not recorded which). These receptors were taken from a male donor with ankylosing spondylitis.

The chain recombines TRBV7-2 with TRBJ2-3; the match to TRBD1 covers 8 bases. V shed 5 bases and J 0 bases; nucleotides not matched to a gene: 7. The CDR3 runs to 16 residues. CDR1 is SGHTA, CDR2 FQGNSA, per germline. The CDR3 reads CASSRQGAPSTDTQYF. The CDR3 bases are TGTGCCAGCAGCCGGCAGGGGGCGCCTAGCACAGATACGCAGTATTTT.

This clonotype showed up many times. The chain carries TRBV30 and TRBJ2-1; a possible D gene is TRBD1 (6 bases). V lost 2 bases to trimming and J lost 4 bases, with 15 bases between them. CDR1 is GTSNPN and CDR2 is SVGIG in the germline V gene (reference sequence). There are 15 residues in the CDR3. CDR3 protein: CAWSRGSAVYNEQFF. The DNA for the CDR3 is TGTGCCTGGAGTAGGGGGTCGGCAGTTTACAATGAGCAGTTCTTC.

This clonotype has ten or more counts. J is TRBJ1-1 and V is TRBV15; 9 nucleotides agree with TRBD1. The CDR3 is made up of 15 amino acids. V shed 6 bases and J 1 base; nucleotides not matched to a gene: 6. The germline V gene has CDR1 LNHNV and CDR2 YYDKDF (reference sequence). CDR3 coding DNA: TGTGCCACCAGTTGGGACAGGGTAACGAACACTGAAGCTTTCTTT. Its protein product is CATSWDRVTNTEAFF.

This clonotype was seen a few times. The chain employs TRBV5-1 and TRBJ2-7, with 10 bases fitting TRBD1. This CDR3 spans 14 amino acids. Germline V gene data show CDR1 as SGHRS and CDR2 as YFSETQ. V dropped 4 bases and J dropped 3; count of bases not matched to a gene: 4. CDR3 sequence: CASSLGQGNYEQYF. The CDR3 bases are TGCGCCAGCAGCCTGGGACAGGGGAACTACGAGCAGTACTTC.

The sample holds many counts of this clonotype. The rearrangement uses TRBV6-2 or TRBV6-3 and TRBJ1-1; weak D call: TRBD1 (6 bases). V shed 6 bases and J shed 4 bases, with 15 bases lying between them. Germline assignment: CDR1 MNHEY and CDR2 SVGEGT. The CDR3 consists of 14 residues. DNA of the CDR3: TGTGCCAGCAGGCGGACAGAGAAATCCACTGAAGCTTTCTTT. The encoded protein is CASRRTEKSTEAFF.